This T cell receptor (beta chain) was captured by sequencing in a study of T cell responses to AZD1222 COVID-19 vaccine. The table came from immunoSEQ multiplex PCR; TCRdb's copy has only in-frame clones and leaves some out. Of roughly 100,000 clones listed, 90% were seen once; the top ten hold less than 10%. On this clone: Its specificity is unknown.

CDR1 is SGHDT and CDR2 is YYEEEE in the germline V gene. V shed 4 bases and J shed 8 bases, with 15 bases lying between them. This CDR3 region has 13 residues. Study results and limitations: At study baseline, merely over 5 AZD1222 recipients were seropositive.

Some second doses came at about 4 weeks and others at about 12 weeks; these were pooled. The gene calls are TRBV5-6 and TRBJ1-2; D is uncertain. The receptor was derived from an adult who received the AZD1222 COVID-19 vaccine. The input for sequencing was peripheral blood, taken 28 days after the second AZD1222 dose. This chain's CDR3 is CASSPARWEGYTF. The CDR3 bases are TGTGCCAGCAGCCCGGCCCGTTGGGAGGGCTACACCTTC.